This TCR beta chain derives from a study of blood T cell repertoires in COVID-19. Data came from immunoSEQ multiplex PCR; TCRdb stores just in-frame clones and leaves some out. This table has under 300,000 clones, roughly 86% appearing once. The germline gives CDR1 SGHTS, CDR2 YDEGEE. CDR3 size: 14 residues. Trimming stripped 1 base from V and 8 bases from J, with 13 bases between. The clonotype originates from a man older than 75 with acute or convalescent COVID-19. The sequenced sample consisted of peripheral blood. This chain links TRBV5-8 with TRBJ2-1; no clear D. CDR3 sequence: CASSLRGHSDEQFF. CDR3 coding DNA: TGTGCCAGCAGCTTGAGAGGTCATTCAGATGAGCAGTTCTTC.